This is a list of T cell receptor beta chains from one sample in a study of cytomegalovirus exposure and HLA in healthy donors. Sequencing used immunoSEQ multiplex PCR; TCRdb keeps in-frame clones, though not all of them. The data show tens of thousands of clones, approximately 91% seen once. Sequenced sample: PBMCs. These receptors were taken from a man aged 25-45 years in good health and CMV-seronegative. The CDR3 runs from the conserved cysteine through the conserved F or W. A D gene is named only where the DNA matches it firmly. The size entry is marked missing in some rows and otherwise reads once, few, many or a size class.

J,V,size,D,DNA,CDR3
TRBJ2-7,TRBV28,few,NA,TGTGCCAGCAGCTCCAGATACGAGCAGTACTTC,CASSSRYEQYF
TRBJ2-7,TRBV7-2,NA,NA,TGCGCCAGCAGCTTAGAACACGATTACGAGCGGTACTTC,CASSLEHDYERYF
TRBJ2-2,TRBV10-1,NA,NA,TGCGCCACCTCAGGGGACCCCCCCCGTAGCACCGGGGAGCTGTTTTTT,CATSGDPPRSTGELFF
TRBJ1-2,TRBV28,NA,TRBD1,TGTGCCAGTCTGGACAGGGGCAACTATGGCTACACCTTC,CASLDRGNYGYTF
TRBJ1-4,TRBV27,once,NA,TGTGCCAGCAAATCGTCCCTTCAATTTGACAGAAATGAAAAACTGTTTTTT,CASKSSLQFDRNEKLFF
TRBJ1-5,TRBV4-1,NA,NA,TGCGCCAGCAGCCAGCCTCAGGGGAATCAGCCCCAGCATTTT,CASSQPQGNQPQHF
TRBJ2-7,TRBV28,NA,TRBD2,TGTGCCAGCAGTTTCGGGGGGAGCTACGAGCAGTACTTC,CASSFGGSYEQYF
TRBJ1-4,TRBV7-9,NA,NA,TGTGCCAGCAGCTATAGGGGAGGAGAAAAACTGTTTTTT,CASSYRGGEKLFF
TRBJ1-6,TRBV6-1,NA,NA,TGTGCCAGCAGTGCAAATTCACCCCTCCACTTT,CASSANSPLHF
TRBJ2-2,TRBV7-9,NA,TRBD1,TGTGCCAGCAGACCCGGACAGGGGGCCGGCGGGGAGCTGTTTTTT,CASRPGQGAGGELFF
TRBJ2-3,TRBV5-6,NA,NA,TGTGCCAGCAGCTTGAGTCTCACGGGGGTAGTCACAGATACGCAGTATTTT,CASSLSLTGVVTDTQYF
TRBJ2-3,TRBV28,NA,NA,TGTGCCAGCAATGTCCGAGCCCCCGGAGATACGCAGTATTTT,CASNVRAPGDTQYF
TRBJ2-2,TRBV19,NA,NA,TGTGCCAGTAGTATTAGTGTCGCCACCGGGGAGCTGTTTTTT,CASSISVATGELFF
TRBJ2-3,TRBV19,NA,NA,TGTGCCAGTAGTATGCGGAGTAATACAGATACGCAGTATTTT,CASSMRSNTDTQYF
TRBJ2-1,TRBV28,NA,NA,TGTGCCAGCAGTTCGAGGGTGGGTGAGCAGTTCTTC,CASSSRVGEQFF
TRBJ1-5,TRBV18,NA,NA,TGTGCCAGCTCACCACTGGAGGGGAATCAGCCCCAGCATTTT,CASSPLEGNQPQHF
TRBJ2-7,TRBV15,NA,NA,TGTGCCACCAGCAGAGACCCATACGAGCAGTACTTC,CATSRDPYEQYF
TRBJ2-3,TRBV20-1,NA,NA,TGCAGTGCCCTAAGCGCAGATACGCAGTATTTT,CSALSADTQYF
TRBJ2-5,TRBV5-8,once,NA,TGTGCCAGCAGCTTGGGAGCGGAAGGCCAAGAGACCCAGTACTTC,CASSLGAEGQETQYF
TRBJ2-5,TRBV30,NA,TRBD2,TGTGCCTGGAGTTCGGGAGGGACCCAAGAGACCCAGTACTTC,CAWSSGGTQETQYF
TRBJ2-7,TRBV21-1,once,NA,TGTGCCAGCAGCAAAGGAGGTGTAAGGCCCTGCGGACAGGGACCCGAGCAGTACTTC,CASSKGGVRPCGQGPEQYF
TRBJ2-5,TRBV28,NA,NA,TGTGCCAGCAGTTCTCCAACAGGGCGAGAGACCCAGTACTTC,CASSSPTGRETQYF
TRBJ1-5,TRBV6-1,NA,NA,TGTGCCAGCAGTACTAGGGAAGACCAGCCCCAGCATTTT,CASSTREDQPQHF
TRBJ2-7,TRBV15,NA,NA,TGTGCCACCAGGGCAGCAAGCGGGCCCCCCTACGAGCAGTACTTC,CATRAASGPPYEQYF
TRBJ2-3,TRBV7-8,NA,NA,TGTGCCAGCAGCTTATACTTGCGGGACCCAGATACGCAGTATTTT,CASSLYLRDPDTQYF
TRBJ2-1,TRBV6-4,NA,TRBD1,TGTGCCAGCAGCGGGACAGGGGATAGGAATGAGCAGTTCTTC,CASSGTGDRNEQFF
TRBJ2-2,TRBV5-5,NA,NA,TGTGCCAGCAGCTTGGCGGGGGACACCGGGGAGCTGTTTTTT,CASSLAGDTGELFF
TRBJ1-5,TRBV18,NA,TRBD1,TGTGCCAGCTCACCTCGGGACAGGGACCCAGGCAATCAGCCCCAGCATTTT,CASSPRDRDPGNQPQHF
TRBJ1-5,TRBV2,NA,NA,TGTGCCAGCAGTTCGAGGGGGTCCAGTCAGCCCCAGCATTTT,CASSSRGSSQPQHF
TRBJ2-1,TRBV6-4,NA,TRBD2,TGTGCCAGCAGTGAGACCGGGACTAGCGGGGTAGATGAGCAGTTCTTC,CASSETGTSGVDEQFF
TRBJ1-4,TRBV29-1,NA,NA,TGCAGCGTTGAAGGAGCAACTAATGAAAAACTGTTTTTT,CSVEGATNEKLFF
TRBJ2-5,TRBV10-1,NA,NA,TGCGCCAGCAGTGTGGGGGCCGACGGGGAGACCCAGTACTTC,CASSVGADGETQYF
TRBJ2-7,TRBV18,NA,NA,TGTGCCAGCACCCCGGACCCAAAAGGGGGCGAGCAGTACTTC,CASTPDPKGGEQYF
TRBJ2-7,TRBV11-2,NA,TRBD2,TGTGCCAGCACCTCCCTCGGGACTAGCGGAACCTACTACGAGCAGTACTTC,CASTSLGTSGTYYEQYF
TRBJ2-7,TRBV2,few,NA,TGTGCCAGCAGTTTGAGGCAGGGAGGAAGCGGCGAGCAGTACTTC,CASSLRQGGSGEQYF
TRBJ1-5,TRBV19,NA,TRBD1,TGTGCCAGTAGTGAACAGGGGGCACAGCCCCAGCATTTT,CASSEQGAQPQHF
TRBJ1-5,TRBV28,NA,NA,TGTGCCAGCAGCTCCCAGACAGGAAATCAGCCCCAGCATTTT,CASSSQTGNQPQHF
TRBJ2-2,TRBV7-7,once,TRBD1,TGTGCTAGCAGCTCAGGTGGGACAGGACGCACCGGGGAGCTGTTTTTT,CASSSGGTGRTGELFF
TRBJ2-3,TRBV4-2,NA,TRBD2,TGTGCCAGCAGCCAGGGTCTAGCGGGGGCAGAAGATACGCAGTATTTT,CASSQGLAGAEDTQYF
TRBJ2-7,TRBV5-1,NA,NA,TGCGCCAGCAGCCGTAGCGGAACCTACGAGCAGTACTTC,CASSRSGTYEQYF
TRBJ2-1,TRBV5-4,NA,TRBD2,TGTGCCAGCAGCCTGGAGCGGGGGAGGTCCTACAATGAGCAGTTCTTC,CASSLERGRSYNEQFF
TRBJ1-1,TRBV2,few,TRBD1,TGTGCCAGCAAGGGGGCAGGGGTGAGCACTGAAGCTTTCTTT,CASKGAGVSTEAFF
TRBJ2-1,TRBV29-1,NA,TRBD1,TGCAGCGTTGGACAGGGCGATTACAATGAGCAGTTCTTC,CSVGQGDYNEQFF
TRBJ2-6,TRBV6-1,NA,NA,TGTGCCAGCAGTGACGGTCACTCTGGGGCCAACGTCCTGACTTTC,CASSDGHSGANVLTF
TRBJ2-3,TRBV7-2,once,NA,TGTGCCAGCAGCTTCCTCTCCGGAGATACGCAGTATTTT,CASSFLSGDTQYF
TRBJ1-5,TRBV7-3,NA,NA,TGTGCCAGCAGCCAGAATCCAGATCAGCCCCAGCATTTT,CASSQNPDQPQHF